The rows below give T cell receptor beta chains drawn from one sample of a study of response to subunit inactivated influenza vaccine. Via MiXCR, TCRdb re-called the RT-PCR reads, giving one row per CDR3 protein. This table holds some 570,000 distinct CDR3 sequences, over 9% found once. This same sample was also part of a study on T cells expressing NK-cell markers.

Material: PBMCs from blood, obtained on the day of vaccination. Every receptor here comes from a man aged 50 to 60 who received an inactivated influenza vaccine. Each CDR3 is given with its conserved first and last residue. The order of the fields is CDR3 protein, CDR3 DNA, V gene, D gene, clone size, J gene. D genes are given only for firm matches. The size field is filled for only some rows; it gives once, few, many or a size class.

CARVPGLYYNEQFF | TGTGCCAGAGTACCGGGACTATACTACAATGAGCAGTTCTTC | TRBV3-1 | TRBD2 | NA | TRBJ2-1
CATSEAGQGTDTQYF | TGTGCCACCAGTGAAGCCGGACAGGGGACAGATACGCAGTATTTT | TRBV24-1 | TRBD1 | few | TRBJ2-3
CASRTGRDSGRASNEQFF | TGTGCCAGCAGAACTGGGCGAGATAGCGGGAGGGCCAGCAATGAGCAGTTCTTC | TRBV27 | TRBD2 | few | TRBJ2-1
CASSLWGRGRETQYF | TGTGCCAGCAGCTTATGGGGGCGCGGGAGAGAGACCCAGTACTTC | TRBV7-2 | NA | NA | TRBJ2-5
CASSPSAGGPYEQYF | TGTGCCAGCTCACCATCAGCGGGAGGGCCTTACGAGCAGTACTTC | TRBV18 | TRBD2 | many | TRBJ2-7
CASSPDLLAAGPGELFF | TGTGCCAGCAGCCCGGACCTACTAGCGGCAGGTCCAGGGGAGCTGTTTTTT | TRBV7-6 | TRBD2 | NA | TRBJ2-2
CASSLNPPGAYGYTF | TGTGCCAGCAGCTTAAACCCTCCGGGGGCCTATGGCTACACCTTC | TRBV7-2 | NA | few | TRBJ1-2
CASSKGRLDEQYF | TGTGCCAGCTCCAAGGGCAGGTTAGACGAGCAGTACTTC | TRBV6-1 | NA | few | TRBJ2-7
CASSNGEKNIQYF | TGTGCCAGCAGCAATGGGGAGAAAAACATTCAGTACTTC | TRBV7-9 | NA | many | TRBJ2-4
CASSLDGTGSNEQFF | TGTGCCAGCAGCTTAGACGGGACAGGGAGCAATGAGCAGTTCTTC | TRBV7-2 | TRBD1 | few | TRBJ2-1
CASRSRPGLAGRGTGELFF | TGTGCCAGCAGATCCAGGCCGGGACTAGCGGGACGGGGGACCGGGGAGCTGTTTTTT | TRBV11-1 | TRBD2 | few | TRBJ2-2
CASKRTGTDTQYF | TGTGCCAGCAAAAGGACAGGTACAGATACGCAGTATTTT | TRBV6-2/TRBV6-3 | TRBD1 | NA | TRBJ2-3
CSPKGAGGIAEQFF | TGCAGCCCTAAGGGAGCGGGGGGGATCGCTGAGCAGTTCTTC | TRBV20-1 | TRBD2 | many | TRBJ2-1
CAILIMNTEAFF | TGTGCCATCCTAATCATGAACACTGAAGCTTTCTTT | TRBV6-1 | NA | few | TRBJ1-1
CASNSYIPIAGGWNEQFF | TGTGCCAGCAACAGTTACATCCCTATAGCGGGAGGTTGGAATGAGCAGTTCTTC | TRBV6-2/TRBV6-3 | TRBD2 | few | TRBJ2-1
CATSRDLTDYEQYF | TGTGCCACCAGCAGAGATCTCACAGATTACGAGCAGTACTTC | TRBV15 | NA | few | TRBJ2-7
CASSLGTGDMSPLHF | TGCGCCAGCAGCTTGGGGACAGGGGATATGTCACCCCTCCACTTT | TRBV5-1 | TRBD1 | few | TRBJ1-6
CSGALTRSETQYF | TGCAGTGGCGCACTAACAAGATCGGAGACCCAGTACTTC | TRBV20-1 | NA | few | TRBJ2-5
CASSFSPYRGRLNYGYTF | TGTGCCAGCAGCTTTAGTCCCTACAGGGGGCGACTCAACTATGGCTACACCTTC | TRBV11-2 | TRBD1 | many | TRBJ1-2
CASSLMAVSTDTQYF | TGTGCCAGCAGCTTAATGGCGGTGAGCACAGATACGCAGTATTTT | TRBV7-2 | NA | NA | TRBJ2-3
CASSFSEGKTQYF | TGTGCTAGCAGCTTCAGCGAAGGAAAGACCCAGTACTTC | TRBV7-7 | NA | many | TRBJ2-5
CASSVGGGLYEQYF | TGTGCCAGCAGCGTAGGGGGGGGCCTCTACGAGCAGTACTTC | TRBV9 | NA | few | TRBJ2-7
CASSQLTAGMNTGELFF | TGCGCCAGCAGCCAACTTACGGCGGGGATGAACACCGGGGAGCTGTTTTTT | TRBV4-3 | NA | many | TRBJ2-2
CATRSGSGSQETQYF | TGTGCCACCAGGTCGGGTAGCGGCTCCCAAGAGACCCAGTACTTC | TRBV15 | NA | NA | TRBJ2-5
CASSYSRQANQPQHF | TGTGCCAGCAGTTACTCGAGGCAGGCCAATCAGCCCCAGCATTTT | TRBV6-5 | NA | many | TRBJ1-5
CASRYQQGANTGELFF | TGTGCCAGCAGGTATCAACAGGGGGCGAACACCGGGGAGCTGTTTTTT | TRBV6-5 | TRBD1 | many | TRBJ2-2
CASSSKDSHSGNTIYF | TGTGCCAGCAGCTCCAAAGACAGCCACTCTGGAAACACCATATATTTT | TRBV7-9 | NA | few | TRBJ1-3
CASSTGTGPGELFF | TGTGCCAGCAGCACCGGGACAGGGCCCGGGGAGCTGTTTTTT | TRBV7-2 | TRBD1 | few | TRBJ2-2
CATSRGLRDRGYEQYF | TGTGCCACCAGCAGAGGTCTCCGGGACAGGGGCTACGAGCAGTACTTC | TRBV15 | TRBD1 | few | TRBJ2-7
CASSTAGGEQFF | TGTGCCAGCAGTACGGCGGGTGGTGAGCAGTTCTTC | TRBV12-3/TRBV12-4 | NA | NA | TRBJ2-1
CASSYFGSGGRAYNEQFF | TGTGCCAGCAGTTACTTTGGGTCCGGCGGGAGGGCGTACAATGAGCAGTTCTTC | TRBV6-5 | TRBD2 | few | TRBJ2-1
CASSIERGGLSEQYF | TGCGCCAGCAGCATCGAGCGGGGGGGCTTATCCGAGCAGTACTTC | TRBV5-1 | TRBD2 | NA | TRBJ2-7
CASSQESSHRGPYEQYF | TGCGCCAGCAGCCAAGAATCCTCCCACAGGGGGCCCTACGAGCAGTACTTC | TRBV4-3 | TRBD1 | NA | TRBJ2-7
CASSLMASSSGELFF | TGTGCCAGCAGCTTAATGGCTAGCTCGTCCGGGGAGCTGTTTTTT | TRBV5-6 | NA | few | TRBJ2-2
CSVEDTGWSTDTQYF | TGCAGCGTTGAAGATACAGGGTGGAGCACAGATACGCAGTATTTT | TRBV29-1 | NA | many | TRBJ2-3
CASSSLVATAGGTETQYF | TGTGCCAGCAGTTCCCTGGTGGCTACAGCGGGAGGGACGGAGACCCAGTACTTC | TRBV27 | TRBD2 | few | TRBJ2-5
CASSPETITGGTEAFF | TGTGCCAGCTCCCCGGAAACAATTACAGGGGGCACTGAAGCTTTCTTT | TRBV18 | TRBD1 | NA | TRBJ1-1
CASSLQTSSYEQYF | TGTGCCAGCAGCCTTCAGACTAGCTCCTACGAGCAGTACTTC | TRBV7-2 | NA | NA | TRBJ2-7
CASRRLAGLLITDTQYF | TGTGCCAGCAGGAGGCTAGCGGGCCTACTAATCACAGATACGCAGTATTTT | TRBV12-3/TRBV12-4 | TRBD2 | few | TRBJ2-3
CASSDVRDRGVLTDTQYF | TGTGCCAGCAGCGACGTCCGGGACAGGGGCGTCCTCACAGATACGCAGTATTTT | TRBV11-1 | TRBD1 | NA | TRBJ2-3
CASSSDATDIDEQFF | TGTGCCAGCAGTTCCGACGCTACCGACATAGATGAGCAGTTCTTC | TRBV28 | NA | few | TRBJ2-1
CASSQEATYNYGYTF | TGCGCCAGCAGCCAAGAAGCAACTTATAACTATGGCTACACCTTC | TRBV4-1 | NA | few | TRBJ1-2
CSVERGSGTGELFF | TGCAGCGTTGAACGTGGGAGTGGGACCGGGGAGCTGTTTTTT | TRBV29-1 | NA | many | TRBJ2-2
CASSVEALTYNEQFF | TGTGCCAGCAGCGTAGAAGCGCTTACCTACAATGAGCAGTTCTTC | TRBV9 | NA | few | TRBJ2-1
CASSFFRDGGEQYF | TGTGCCAGCAGCTTCTTCAGGGATGGTGGGGAGCAGTACTTC | TRBV11-2 | NA | NA | TRBJ2-7
CSAGGDDDIQYF | TGCAGTGCTGGGGGGGACGACGACATTCAGTACTTC | TRBV20-1 | TRBD2 | NA | TRBJ2-4
CASTGTYTDTQYF | TGTGCCAGCACCGGGACTTACACAGATACGCAGTATTTT | TRBV3-1 | NA | NA | TRBJ2-3
CSARGQSSYEQYF | TGCAGTGCTAGGGGACAGAGCTCCTACGAGCAGTACTTC | TRBV20-1 | TRBD1 | many | TRBJ2-7